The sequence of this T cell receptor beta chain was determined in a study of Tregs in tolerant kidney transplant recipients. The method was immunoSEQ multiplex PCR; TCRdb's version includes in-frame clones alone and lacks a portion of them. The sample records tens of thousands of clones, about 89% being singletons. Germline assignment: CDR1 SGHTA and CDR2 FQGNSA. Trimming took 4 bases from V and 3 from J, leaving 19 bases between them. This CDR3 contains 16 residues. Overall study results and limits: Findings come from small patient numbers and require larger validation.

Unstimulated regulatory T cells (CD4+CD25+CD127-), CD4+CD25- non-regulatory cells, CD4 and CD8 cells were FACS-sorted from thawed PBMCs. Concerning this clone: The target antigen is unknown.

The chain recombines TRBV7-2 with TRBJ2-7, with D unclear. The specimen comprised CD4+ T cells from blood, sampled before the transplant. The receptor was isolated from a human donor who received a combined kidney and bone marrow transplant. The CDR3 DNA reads TGTGCCAGCAGCTCCTCTCTAATAGCTTCCCTCTACGAGCAGTACTTC. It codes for CASSSSLIASLYEQYF.